Included here is one T cell receptor (beta chain) sequence, with context. This sample is part of a study of control samples from healthy donors and cancer patients. CDR3 size: 14 residues. CDR1 SGDLS and CDR2 YYNGEE come from the germline V gene. Trimming left V 0 bases short and J 4 bases short, with 9 bases between. The table came from immunoSEQ multiplex PCR; TCRdb's copy has only in-frame clones and leaves some out. The sample shows under 80,000 clones, 85% to 95% of them seen only once. The receptor comes from a woman under 40 in good health. Material for sequencing was blood. V gene TRBV9 combines with J gene TRBJ2-3; D remains unclear. This CDR3 reads CASSVVQFPDTQYF. CDR3 in DNA: TGTGCCAGCAGCGTAGTACAGTTCCCAGATACGCAGTATTTT.